This T cell receptor beta chain was identified during a study of response to subunit inactivated influenza vaccine. Broader study findings: There was a suggestion from the authors that each seasonal influenza vaccination recruits few new T cells.

TCRdb reprocessed the RT-PCR reads with MiXCR, giving one entry per CDR3 protein. The data show about 530,000 distinct CDR3 sequences, 10% to 15% seen once. This clonotype was counted many times. Its antigen is undetermined. With V trimmed by 0 bases and J by 4 bases, 6 bases remained unmatched. Germline lookup yields CDR1 SGHAT and CDR2 FQNNGV. This CDR3 spans 16 amino acids. This clonotype originated in a man aged 50 to 60 who received an inactivated influenza vaccine. This sample comprised PBMCs from blood, obtained on the day of vaccination. The chain is built from TRBV11-2 and TRBJ2-7; TRBD2 matches 10 bases. CDR3 in amino acids: CASSLEATSGPYEQYF. CDR3 bases: TGTGCCAGCAGCTTAGAGGCGACTAGCGGGCCTTACGAGCAGTACTTC.